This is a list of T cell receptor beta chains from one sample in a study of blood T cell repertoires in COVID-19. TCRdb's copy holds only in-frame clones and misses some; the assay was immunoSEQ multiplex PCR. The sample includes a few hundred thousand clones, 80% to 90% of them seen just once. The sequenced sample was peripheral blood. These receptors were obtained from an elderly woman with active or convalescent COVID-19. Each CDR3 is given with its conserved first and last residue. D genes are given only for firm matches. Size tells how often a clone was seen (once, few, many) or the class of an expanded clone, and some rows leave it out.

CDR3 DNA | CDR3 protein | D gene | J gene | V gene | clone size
TGTGCCAGCAGCTTGTTCGCGGGACCAGACGAGCAGTACTTC | CASSLFAGPDEQYF | . | TRBJ2-7 | TRBV5-4 | many
TGTGCCAGCAGCTCCGGAACAGGGGGAGCAGATACGCAGTATTTT | CASSSGTGGADTQYF | TRBD1 | TRBJ2-3 | TRBV7-9 | .
TGTGCCAGTAGCCGGAGGACAGTTACCTACGAGCAGTACTTC | CASSRRTVTYEQYF | . | TRBJ2-7 | TRBV19 | .
TGCGCCAGCAGCTCGGCAGGGTTCCCCTACGAGCAGTACTTC | CASSSAGFPYEQYF | . | TRBJ2-7 | TRBV5-1 | .
TGCGCCAGCAGCTTGGCCTTACTAGCGGGGGGGTCCTACAATGAGCAGTTCTTC | CASSLALLAGGSYNEQFF | TRBD2 | TRBJ2-1 | TRBV5-1 | .
TGCGCCAGCAGCATGGGGGGACAGCTCTACGAGCAGTACTTC | CASSMGGQLYEQYF | . | TRBJ2-7 | TRBV5-1 | .
TGTGCCAGCAGCAACGGCGGGAGGTTCACAGATACGCAGTATTTT | CASSNGGRFTDTQYF | TRBD2 | TRBJ2-3 | TRBV7-3 | .
TGTGCCAGCAGGGGCCAGGGTTCTTCCTACGAGCAGTACTTC | CASRGQGSSYEQYF | . | TRBJ2-7 | TRBV28 | .
TGTGCCAGCAGTGGGCTCTACAGAGAGCAGTTCTTC | CASSGLYREQFF | . | TRBJ2-1 | TRBV2 | .
TGTGCCAGCAGCAGAGACAGGGGGTATTCACCCCTCCACTTT | CASSRDRGYSPLHF | TRBD1 | TRBJ1-6 | TRBV6-5 | .
TGTGCCATCAGCCAGAACACTGAAGCTTTCTTT | CAISQNTEAFF | . | TRBJ1-1 | TRBV10-3 | .
TGTGCCAGCAGCACTCGAGACAGGGGGGGGTCCAATGAGCAGTTCTTC | CASSTRDRGGSNEQFF | TRBD1 | TRBJ2-1 | TRBV5-4 | .
TGTGCCAGCAGCGTAAATAGCGGGAGCTCCTACAATGAGCAGTTCTTC | CASSVNSGSSYNEQFF | TRBD2 | TRBJ2-1 | TRBV9 | .
TGTGCCAGCAGTGATCGCCAGTCCCATCAGCCCCAGCATTTT | CASSDRQSHQPQHF | . | TRBJ1-5 | TRBV2 | .
TGTGCCAGCGAAAGTTGGGGGCCGGAAGCTTTCTTT | CASESWGPEAFF | . | TRBJ1-1 | TRBV6-6 | .
TGTGCCAGCAGCCGACTAGCGGCCACAGATACGCAGTATTTT | CASSRLAATDTQYF | TRBD2 | TRBJ2-3 | TRBV5-6 | .
TGTGCCAGTACTTCGACAGGGGGCTTCTACAATGAGCAGTTCTTC | CASTSTGGFYNEQFF | TRBD1 | TRBJ2-1 | TRBV19 | .
TGTGCCAGCAGCCACCGTTCCGGGACAGGGATTAATCAGCCCCAGCATTTT | CASSHRSGTGINQPQHF | TRBD1 | TRBJ1-5 | TRBV11-2 | .
TGTGCCAGCAGCGTAGGTAGCGGGGGGGCCCGGGAGACCCAGTACTTC | CASSVGSGGARETQYF | TRBD2 | TRBJ2-5 | TRBV9 | .
TGTGCCAGCACCCGGGACAGGGACCAAGAGACCCAGTACTTC | CASTRDRDQETQYF | TRBD1 | TRBJ2-5 | TRBV6-5 | .
TGTGCCAGCAGTATTATGCAAAGCGCATCCAATGAGCAGTTCTTC | CASSIMQSASNEQFF | . | TRBJ2-1 | TRBV7-2 | .
TGTGCCAGCAGCCGACGCGGGACAGGGGCCACCGGGGAGCTGTTTTTT | CASSRRGTGATGELFF | TRBD1 | TRBJ2-2 | TRBV5-4 | once
TGTGCCAGTAGTGGCGAACCGGGACAGGGGGCGCGGGAAAGTATTGGCTACACCTTC | CASSGEPGQGARESIGYTF | TRBD1 | TRBJ1-2 | TRBV19 | .
TGCGCCAGCAGCCAAGATGTTAACTCCTACAATGAGCAGTTCTTC | CASSQDVNSYNEQFF | . | TRBJ2-1 | TRBV4-3 | .
TGTGCCACCTGTGTGACTTGCGGGTGGGTGGGCACCGGGGAGCTGTTTTTT | CATCVTCGWVGTGELFF | . | TRBJ2-2 | TRBV24-1 | .
TGTGCCAGTAGTAAGGGGTTAGATACGCAGTATTTT | CASSKGLDTQYF | . | TRBJ2-3 | TRBV19 | .
TGCAGTGCTAGTCTAAGGGGCTTGGGCAATCAGCCCCAGCATTTT | CSASLRGLGNQPQHF | . | TRBJ1-5 | TRBV20-1 | .
TGTGCCAGCAGCTCAACAGGTGCTATGAACACCGGGGAGCTGTTTTTT | CASSSTGAMNTGELFF | . | TRBJ2-2 | TRBV7-9 | .
TGTGCCACCAGCAGAAGGACAGGGGGGGATTCGGAGCAGTACTTC | CATSRRTGGDSEQYF | TRBD1 | TRBJ2-7 | TRBV15 | .
TGTGCCAGCAGCTTCCAATCAGGGGGCCGGAACAATCAGCCCCAGCATTTT | CASSFQSGGRNNQPQHF | TRBD1 | TRBJ1-5 | TRBV5-4 | .
TGTGCCAGCAGTTACATCCCGGACAAATCCTACGAGCAGTACTTC | CASSYIPDKSYEQYF | . | TRBJ2-7 | TRBV6-2/TRBV6-3 | .
TGTGCCAGCAGTTTACCCCAGGCTGAAGCTTTCTTT | CASSLPQAEAFF | . | TRBJ1-1 | TRBV28 | .
TGTGCCAGCAGCCAAGCCCCCGGACTAGCTGGGCTCGAGCAGTACTTC | CASSQAPGLAGLEQYF | TRBD2 | TRBJ2-7 | TRBV4-2 | .
TGTGCCAGCTCACCGGCCCGTAACACAGATACGCAGTATTTT | CASSPARNTDTQYF | . | TRBJ2-3 | TRBV18 | .
TGTGCCTGGAGAGAGGGGACTAGCGCGATTGAGACCCAGTACTTC | CAWREGTSAIETQYF | TRBD2 | TRBJ2-5 | TRBV30 | .
TGTGCCAGCAGAAGGACAGGGGATAACTATGGCTACACCTTC | CASRRTGDNYGYTF | TRBD1 | TRBJ1-2 | TRBV6-5 | .
TGTGCCAGTGCAGGGGATCCTAGGGGCACAGATACGCAGTATTTT | CASAGDPRGTDTQYF | . | TRBJ2-3 | TRBV27 | .
TGCAGCGTAGGGGTAGCGGGAGTCGGCGAGCAGTACTTC | CSVGVAGVGEQYF | TRBD2 | TRBJ2-7 | TRBV29-1 | .
TGTGCCAGCAGTTACTTTAGCGGGAGCTCCTACAATGAGCAGTTCTTC | CASSYFSGSSYNEQFF | TRBD2 | TRBJ2-1 | TRBV6-5 | .
TGTGCCAGCAGCTTAGATCGGTACGGGGGGTACGAGCAGTACTTC | CASSLDRYGGYEQYF | TRBD2 | TRBJ2-7 | TRBV11-2 | .
TGTGCCAGCAGTTACTCGAGACAGGGAATAGCGTACCAAGAGACCCAGTACTTC | CASSYSRQGIAYQETQYF | TRBD1 | TRBJ2-5 | TRBV6-2/TRBV6-3 | .
TGTGCCAGCAGCTTGGGAGGCGGGAGAACAGATACGCAGTATTTT | CASSLGGGRTDTQYF | TRBD2 | TRBJ2-3 | TRBV5-4 | .
TGTGCCACCAGCCACCGCCTAGCGGGGGCCGGGGAGCTGTTTTTT | CATSHRLAGAGELFF | TRBD2 | TRBJ2-2 | TRBV15 | .
TGTGCCAGCAGCTCTAGCGGGAGATCCTACAATGAGCAGTTCTTC | CASSSSGRSYNEQFF | TRBD2 | TRBJ2-1 | TRBV7-3 | .
TGTGCCAGCTCACTCCGGAGCCCTGGGACTGAAGCTTTCTTT | CASSLRSPGTEAFF | . | TRBJ1-1 | TRBV18 | .
TGTGCCAGCAGTTATAGCAGGGTCGGAAATCAGCCCCAGCATTTT | CASSYSRVGNQPQHF | . | TRBJ1-5 | TRBV6-5 | .
TGCGCCAGCAACCCGGGGATAGACAGGCCAGCTAACTATGGCTACACCTTC | CASNPGIDRPANYGYTF | . | TRBJ1-2 | TRBV4-3 | .
TGTGCCAGTGGCAGGGTGATGGGGCGTGAAAAACTGTTTTTT | CASGRVMGREKLFF | . | TRBJ1-4 | TRBV19 | .
TGTGCCAGCAGCCTGGGTGTCGGGGACGAGCAGTACTTC | CASSLGVGDEQYF | . | TRBJ2-7 | TRBV7-3 | .
TGTGCCAGCAGCAGACGCGGGACTCGAGAGACCCAGTACTTC | CASSRRGTRETQYF | . | TRBJ2-5 | TRBV9 | .
TGCACCAGCAGCCAAGTACCAGGAAGAGACTCTGGAAACACCATATATTTT | CTSSQVPGRDSGNTIYF | . | TRBJ1-3 | TRBV1 | .